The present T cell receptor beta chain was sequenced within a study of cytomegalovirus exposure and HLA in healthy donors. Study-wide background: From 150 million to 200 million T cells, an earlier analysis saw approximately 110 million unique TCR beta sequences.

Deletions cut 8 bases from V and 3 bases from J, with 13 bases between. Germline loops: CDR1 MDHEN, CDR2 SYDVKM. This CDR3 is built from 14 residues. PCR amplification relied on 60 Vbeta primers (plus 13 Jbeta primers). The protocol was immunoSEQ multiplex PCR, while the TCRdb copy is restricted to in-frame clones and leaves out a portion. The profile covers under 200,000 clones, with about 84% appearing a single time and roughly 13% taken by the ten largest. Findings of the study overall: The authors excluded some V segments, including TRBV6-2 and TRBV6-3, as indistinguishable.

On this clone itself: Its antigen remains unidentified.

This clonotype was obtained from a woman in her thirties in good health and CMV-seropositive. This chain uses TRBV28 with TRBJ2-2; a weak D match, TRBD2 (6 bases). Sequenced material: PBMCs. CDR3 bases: TGTGCCAGCCTAGGTAGCGGACACACCGGGGAGCTGTTTTTT. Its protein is CASLGSGHTGELFF.